This TCR beta chain is from a study of blood T cell repertoires in COVID-19. The wider study: From the United States, Italy and Spain came samples of acute and convalescent COVID-19. Nucleic acid was either cDNA or gDNA, and it came from T cells, B-cell-depleted T cells, or PBMCs.

V lost 2 bases, J lost 5 bases, and 7 bases stayed unmatched. CDR1 and CDR2 from the germline V gene are GTSNPN and SVGIG (reference sequence). CDR3 length: 14 residues. Original handling: Estimation of nucleated cell counts relied on the amplification of reference gene primers. TCRdb's table, derived via immunoSEQ multiplex PCR, lists solely in-frame clones and lacks some. That table furnishes V, J and clone size, whereas the DNA furnished D and trimming. The sample shows around 250,000 clones, 80% to 90% of them seen only once. The rearrangement joins TRBV30 to TRBJ2-5, with TRBD2 matching over 8 bases. Specimen: PBMCs or T cells enriched from blood (not recorded which). The clonotype was recovered from a woman aged 45-65 years who had recovered from COVID-19. The DNA of the CDR3 is TGTGCCTGGAGTATAGGACTAGCCGTCGAGACCCAGTACTTC. Translation gives CAWSIGLAVETQYF.